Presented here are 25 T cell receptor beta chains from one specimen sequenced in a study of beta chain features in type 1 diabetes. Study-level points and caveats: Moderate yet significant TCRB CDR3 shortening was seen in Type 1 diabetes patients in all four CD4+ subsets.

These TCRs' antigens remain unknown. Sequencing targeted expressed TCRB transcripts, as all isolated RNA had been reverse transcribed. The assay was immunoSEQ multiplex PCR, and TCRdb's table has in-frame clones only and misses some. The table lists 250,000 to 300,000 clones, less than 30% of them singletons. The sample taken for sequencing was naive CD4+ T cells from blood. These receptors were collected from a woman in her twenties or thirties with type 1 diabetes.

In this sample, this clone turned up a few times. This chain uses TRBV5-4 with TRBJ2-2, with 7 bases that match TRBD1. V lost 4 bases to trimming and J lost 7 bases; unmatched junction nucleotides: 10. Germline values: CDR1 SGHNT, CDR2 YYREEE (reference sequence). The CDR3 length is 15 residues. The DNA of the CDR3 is TGTGCCAGCAGCCACGACAGGGCAGTCGGCGGGGAGCTGTTTTTT. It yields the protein CASSHDRAVGGELFF.

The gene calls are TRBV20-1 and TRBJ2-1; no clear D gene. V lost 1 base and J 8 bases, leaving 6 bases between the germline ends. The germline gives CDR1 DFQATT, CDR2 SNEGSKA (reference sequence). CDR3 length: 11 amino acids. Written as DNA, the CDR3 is TGCAGTGCTAGAGCGGCGGATGAGCAGTTCTTC. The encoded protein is CSARAADEQFF.

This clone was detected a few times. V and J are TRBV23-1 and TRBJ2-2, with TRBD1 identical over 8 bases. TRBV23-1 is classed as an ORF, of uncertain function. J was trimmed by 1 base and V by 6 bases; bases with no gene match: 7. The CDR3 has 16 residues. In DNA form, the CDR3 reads TGCGCCAGCAGCCTAGAAGACAGGGGGAACACCGGGGAGCTGTTTTTT. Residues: CASSLEDRGNTGELFF.

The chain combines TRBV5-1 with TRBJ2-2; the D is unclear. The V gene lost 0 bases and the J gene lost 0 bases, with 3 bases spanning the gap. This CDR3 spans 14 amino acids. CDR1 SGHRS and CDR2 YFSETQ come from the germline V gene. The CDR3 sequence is CASSLASNTGELFF. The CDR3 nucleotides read TGCGCCAGCAGCTTGGCTTCGAACACCGGGGAGCTGTTTTTT.

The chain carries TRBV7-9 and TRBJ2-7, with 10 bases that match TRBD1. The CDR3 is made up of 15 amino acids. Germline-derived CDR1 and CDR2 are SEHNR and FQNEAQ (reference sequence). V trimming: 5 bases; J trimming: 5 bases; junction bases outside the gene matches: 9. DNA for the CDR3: TGTGCCAGCAGCCCCCGGGGACAGGGGATCCACGAGCAGTACTTC. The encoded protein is CASSPRGQGIHEQYF.

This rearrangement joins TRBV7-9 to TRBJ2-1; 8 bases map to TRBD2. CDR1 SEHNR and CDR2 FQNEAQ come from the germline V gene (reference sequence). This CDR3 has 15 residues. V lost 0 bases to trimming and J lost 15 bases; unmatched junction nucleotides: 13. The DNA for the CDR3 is TGTGCCAGCAGCTTAGCTTCTACACTAGCGGCAATTAGGTTCTTC. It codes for CASSLASTLAAIRFF.

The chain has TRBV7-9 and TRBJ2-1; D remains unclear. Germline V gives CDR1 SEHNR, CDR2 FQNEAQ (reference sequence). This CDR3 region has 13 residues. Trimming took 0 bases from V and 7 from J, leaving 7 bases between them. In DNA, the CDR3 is TGTGCCAGCAGCTTAGCTTCAGAAAATGAGCAGTTCTTC. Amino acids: CASSLASENEQFF. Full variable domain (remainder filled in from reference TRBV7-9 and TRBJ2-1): DTGVSQNPRHKITKRGQNVTFRCDPISEHNRLYWYRQTLGQGPEFLTYFQNEAQLEKSRLLSDRFSAERPKGSFSTLEIQRTEQGDSAMYLCASSLASENEQFFGPGTRLTVL.

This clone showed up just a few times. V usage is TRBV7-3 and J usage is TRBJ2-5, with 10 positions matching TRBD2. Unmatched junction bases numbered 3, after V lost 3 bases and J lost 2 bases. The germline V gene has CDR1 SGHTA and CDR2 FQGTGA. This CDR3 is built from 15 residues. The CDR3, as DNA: TGTGCCAGCAGCTTGACTAGCGGGCAACAAGAGACCCAGTACTTC. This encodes CASSLTSGQQETQYF.

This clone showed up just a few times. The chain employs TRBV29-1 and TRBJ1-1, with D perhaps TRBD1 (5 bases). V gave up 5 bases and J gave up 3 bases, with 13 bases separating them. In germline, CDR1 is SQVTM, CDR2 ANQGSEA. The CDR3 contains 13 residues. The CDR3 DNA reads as TGCAGCGTTACAGGACCACGGGACACTGAAGCTTTCTTT. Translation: CSVTGPRDTEAFF.

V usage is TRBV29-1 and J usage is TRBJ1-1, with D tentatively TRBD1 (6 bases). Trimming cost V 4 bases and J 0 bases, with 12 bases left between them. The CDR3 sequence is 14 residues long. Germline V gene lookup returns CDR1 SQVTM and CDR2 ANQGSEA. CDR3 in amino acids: CSVVQGSMNTEAFF. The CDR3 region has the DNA TGCAGCGTTGTTCAGGGGTCCATGAACACTGAAGCTTTCTTT.

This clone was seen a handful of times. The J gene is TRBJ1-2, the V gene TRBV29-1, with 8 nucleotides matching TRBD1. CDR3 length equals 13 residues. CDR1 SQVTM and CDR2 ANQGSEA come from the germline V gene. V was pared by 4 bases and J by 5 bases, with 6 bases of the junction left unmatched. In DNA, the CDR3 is TGCAGCGTTGGGGTTTACAGGGGGTATGGCTACACCTTC. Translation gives CSVGVYRGYGYTF. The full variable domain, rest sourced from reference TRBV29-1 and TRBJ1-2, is SAVISQKPSRDICQRGTSLTIQCQVDSQVTMMFWYRQQPGQSLTLIATANQGSEATYESGFVIDKFPISRPNLTFSTLTVSNMSPEDSSIYLCSVGVYRGYGYTFGSGTRLTVV.

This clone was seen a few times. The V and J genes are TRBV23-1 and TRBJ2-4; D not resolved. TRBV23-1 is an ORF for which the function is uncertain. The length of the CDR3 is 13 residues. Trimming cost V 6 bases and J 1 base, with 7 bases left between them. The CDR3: CASRFRAKNIQYF. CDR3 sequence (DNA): TGCGCCAGCAGATTCCGGGCCAAAAACATTCAGTACTTC.

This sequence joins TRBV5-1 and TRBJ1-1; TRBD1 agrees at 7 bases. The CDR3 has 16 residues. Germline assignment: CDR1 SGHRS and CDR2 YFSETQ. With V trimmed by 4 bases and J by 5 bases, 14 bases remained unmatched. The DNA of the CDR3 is TGCGCCAGCAGCCCTGGCCGGGAGGGGGCGCGTACTGAAGCTTTCTTT. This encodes CASSPGREGARTEAFF.

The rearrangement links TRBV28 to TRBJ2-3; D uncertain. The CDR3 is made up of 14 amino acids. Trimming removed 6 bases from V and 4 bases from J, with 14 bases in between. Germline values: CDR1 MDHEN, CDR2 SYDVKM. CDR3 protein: CASSLPPFADTQYF. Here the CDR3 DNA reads TGTGCCAGCAGCTTACCCCCCTTTGCAGATACGCAGTATTTT.

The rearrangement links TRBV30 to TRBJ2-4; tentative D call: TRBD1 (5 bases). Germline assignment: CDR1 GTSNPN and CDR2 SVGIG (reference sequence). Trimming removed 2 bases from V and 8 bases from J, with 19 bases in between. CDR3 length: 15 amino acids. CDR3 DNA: TGTGCCTGGAGTCAGTCCAGGGCAGTTGGGGACATTCAGTACTTC. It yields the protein CAWSQSRAVGDIQYF. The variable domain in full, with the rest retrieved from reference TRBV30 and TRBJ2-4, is SQTIHQWPATLVQPVGSPLSLECTVEGTSNPNLYWYRQAAGRGLQLLFYSVGIGQISSEVPQNLSASRPQDRQFILSSKKLLLSDSGFYLCAWSQSRAVGDIQYFGAGTRLSVL.

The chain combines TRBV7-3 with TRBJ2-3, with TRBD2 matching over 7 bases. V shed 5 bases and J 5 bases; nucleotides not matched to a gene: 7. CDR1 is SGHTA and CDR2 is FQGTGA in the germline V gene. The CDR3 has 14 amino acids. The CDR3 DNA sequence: TGTGCCAGCAGCCCTGGACTAGGCCGAGATACGCAGTATTTT. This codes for CASSPGLGRDTQYF.

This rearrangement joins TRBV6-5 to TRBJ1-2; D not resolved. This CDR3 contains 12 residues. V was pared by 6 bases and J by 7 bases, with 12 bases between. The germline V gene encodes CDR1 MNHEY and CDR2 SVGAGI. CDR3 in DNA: TGTGCCAGCAGACTTGGGCGGGTTGGCTACACCTTC. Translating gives CASRLGRVGYTF.

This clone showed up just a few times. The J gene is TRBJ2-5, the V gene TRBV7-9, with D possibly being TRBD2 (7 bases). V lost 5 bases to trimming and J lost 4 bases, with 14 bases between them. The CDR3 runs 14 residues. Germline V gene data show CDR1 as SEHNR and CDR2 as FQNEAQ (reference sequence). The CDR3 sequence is CASSPQGGGETQYF. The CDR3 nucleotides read TGTGCCAGCAGCCCGCAGGGAGGGGGAGAGACCCAGTACTTC.

The CDR3 DNA sequence: TGTGCCAGTAGCGGAGCGGAAGATACGCAGTATTTT. As protein: CASSGAEDTQYF. The chain has TRBV19 and TRBJ2-3; weak D call: TRBD2 (5 bases). Per germline, CDR1 LNHDA and CDR2 SQIVND (reference sequence). V lost 6 bases and J 5 bases, leaving 9 bases between the germline ends. This CDR3 spans 12 amino acids.

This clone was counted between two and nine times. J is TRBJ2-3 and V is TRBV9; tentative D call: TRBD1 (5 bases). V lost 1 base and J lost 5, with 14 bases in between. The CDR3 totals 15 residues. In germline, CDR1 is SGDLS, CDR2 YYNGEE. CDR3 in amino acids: CASSVSPGSGDTQYF. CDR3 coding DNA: TGTGCCAGCAGCGTATCCCCAGGGTCCGGAGATACGCAGTATTTT. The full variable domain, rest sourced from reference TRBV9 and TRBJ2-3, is DSGVTQTPKHLITATGQRVTLRCSPRSGDLSVYWYQQSLDQGLQFLIQYYNGEERAKGNILERFSAQQFPDLHSELNLSSLELGDSALYFCASSVSPGSGDTQYFGPGTRLTVL.

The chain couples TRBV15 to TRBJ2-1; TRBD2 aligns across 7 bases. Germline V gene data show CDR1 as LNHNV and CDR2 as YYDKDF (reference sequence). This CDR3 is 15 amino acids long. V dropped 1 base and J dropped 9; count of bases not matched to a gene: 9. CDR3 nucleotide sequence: TGTGCCACCAGCAGAGTTCAAGCGGGATTTTCTGAGCAGTTCTTC. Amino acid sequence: CATSRVQAGFSEQFF.

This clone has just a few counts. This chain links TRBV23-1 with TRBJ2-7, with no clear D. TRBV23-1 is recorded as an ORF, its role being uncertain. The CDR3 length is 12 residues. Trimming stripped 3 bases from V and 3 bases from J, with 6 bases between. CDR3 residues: CASSHEIYEQYF. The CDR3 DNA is TGCGCCAGCAGTCACGAGATCTACGAGCAGTACTTC.

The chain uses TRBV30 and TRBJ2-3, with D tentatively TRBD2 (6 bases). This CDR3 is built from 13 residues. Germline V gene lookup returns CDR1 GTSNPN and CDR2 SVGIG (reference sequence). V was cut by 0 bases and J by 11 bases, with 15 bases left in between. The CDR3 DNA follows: TGTGCCTGGAGTGTATCATCTAGCGCCGTGCAGTATTTT. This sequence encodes CAWSVSSSAVQYF.

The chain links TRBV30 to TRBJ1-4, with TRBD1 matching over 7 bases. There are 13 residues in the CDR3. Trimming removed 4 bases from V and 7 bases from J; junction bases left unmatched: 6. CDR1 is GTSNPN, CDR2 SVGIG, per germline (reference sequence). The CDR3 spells CAWNTGAGEKLFF. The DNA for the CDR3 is TGTGCCTGGAATACAGGGGCGGGTGAAAAACTGTTTTTT. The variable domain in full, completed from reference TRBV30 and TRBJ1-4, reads SQTIHQWPATLVQPVGSPLSLECTVEGTSNPNLYWYRQAAGRGLQLLFYSVGIGQISSEVPQNLSASRPQDRQFILSSKKLLLSDSGFYLCAWNTGAGEKLFFGSGTQLSVL.

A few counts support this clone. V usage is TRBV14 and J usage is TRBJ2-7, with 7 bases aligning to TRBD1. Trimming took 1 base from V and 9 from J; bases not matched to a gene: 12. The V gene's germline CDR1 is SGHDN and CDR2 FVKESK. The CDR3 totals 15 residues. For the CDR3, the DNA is TGTGCCAGCAGCCAAGCCGGGACAGCGTTTTCAGGGCAGTACTTC. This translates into CASSQAGTAFSGQYF.